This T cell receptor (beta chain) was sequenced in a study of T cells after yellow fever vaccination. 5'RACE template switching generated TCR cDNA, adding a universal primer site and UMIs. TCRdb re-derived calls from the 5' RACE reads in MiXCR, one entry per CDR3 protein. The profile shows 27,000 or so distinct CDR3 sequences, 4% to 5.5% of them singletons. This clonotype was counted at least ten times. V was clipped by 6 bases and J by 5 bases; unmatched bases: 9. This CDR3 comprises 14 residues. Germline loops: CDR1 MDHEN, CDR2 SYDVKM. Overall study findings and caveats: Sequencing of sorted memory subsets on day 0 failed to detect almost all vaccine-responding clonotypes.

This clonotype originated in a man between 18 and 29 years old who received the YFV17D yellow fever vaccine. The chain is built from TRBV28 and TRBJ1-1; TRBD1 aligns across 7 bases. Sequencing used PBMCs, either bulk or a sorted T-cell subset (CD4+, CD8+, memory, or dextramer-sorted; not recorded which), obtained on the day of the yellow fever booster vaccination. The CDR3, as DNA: TGTGCCAGCAGGAGGAGACAGGGATGGACTGAAGCTTTCTTT. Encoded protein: CASRRRQGWTEAFF. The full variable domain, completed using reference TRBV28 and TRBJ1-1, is DVKVTQSSRYLVKRTGEKVFLECVQDMDHENMFWYRQDPGLGLRLIYFSYDVKMKEKGDIPEGYSVSREKKERFSLILESASTNQTSMYLCASRRRQGWTEAFFGQGTRLTVV.